This T cell receptor (beta chain) is drawn from a study of T cell responses to AZD1222 COVID-19 vaccine. Ten or more counts support this clone. The antigen remains unidentified. Some clones are missing from TCRdb's copy, which holds only in-frame ones; the method was immunoSEQ multiplex PCR. Counted here are approximately 130,000 clones, roughly 90% occurring once; the ten biggest clones make up 8.5% to 14%. Study-wide results and caveats: None of the repertoires were sampled until the peak T cell response had passed.

The J segment lost 5 bases and the V segment lost 7 bases, leaving 5 bases of the junction unmatched. CDR1 MNHEY and CDR2 SVGAGI come from the germline V gene. This CDR3 spans 14 amino acids. The gene calls are TRBV6-5 and TRBJ1-6, with 7 bases matching TRBD1. Sequencing was performed on peripheral blood, taken on day 0 of MenACWY control vaccination. This TCR was recovered from an adult in good health. This chain's CDR3 is CASNTGENNSPLHF. The DNA for the CDR3 is TGTGCCAGCAACACAGGGGAAAATAATTCACCCCTCCACTTT.